This TCR beta chain was profiled in a study of blood T cell repertoires in COVID-19. For the study at large: Donors in the United States, Italy and Spain gave samples during acute or convalescent COVID-19. The cDNA or gDNA used as material had been derived from T cells, B-cell-depleted T cells, or PBMCs.

In the original workflow: Reference gene primer amplification yielded estimated nucleated cell counts. This table comes from immunoSEQ multiplex PCR, and its TCRdb copy is limited to in-frame clones, with some not included. That table supplies the V and J calls and clone size; D and trimming were determined from the DNA. The data contain about 16,000 clones, about 89% of them singletons. V was pared by 7 bases and J by 0 bases, with 11 bases of the junction left unmatched. The CDR3 is 17 residues long. Per the germline V gene, CDR1 is SNHLY and CDR2 is FYNNEI. Sequenced: peripheral blood. The receptor's source is a man between 60 and 70 years old with acute or convalescent COVID-19. This chain uses TRBV2 with TRBJ2-7; 11 bases line up with TRBD2. CDR3 bases: TGTGCCAGCATCAAGGGTAGCGGGGGGGTTTACTCCTACGAGCAGTACTTC. Amino acids: CASIKGSGGVYSYEQYF.